The T cell receptor (beta chain) under discussion was sequenced for a study of T cell changes during pregnancy in multiple sclerosis. Measured with immunoSEQ multiplex PCR; TCRdb has only the in-frame clones, and not every one. This table holds tens of thousands of clones, roughly 84% found once. This clone showed up just once. The CDR3 is made up of 14 amino acids. Trimming took 0 bases from V and 1 from J, leaving 7 bases between them. Germline-derived CDR1 and CDR2 are SGDLS and YYNGEE. The sample here was CD8+ T cells from peripheral blood mononuclear cells, taken after pregnancy. The chain recombines TRBV9 with TRBJ1-1; D unresolved. The receptor comes from a female donor with multiple sclerosis, enrolled in a pregnancy study. CDR3 amino acids: CASSVDIPNTEAFF. The DNA of the CDR3 is TGTGCCAGCAGCGTAGACATACCGAACACTGAAGCTTTCTTT.